The next 32 T cell receptor beta chains were all read from a single sample in a study of blood T cell repertoires in COVID-19 (dated by TCRdb to between 2020 and 2021). To prepare the library, the immunoSEQ multiplex PCR assay was applied. What TCRdb holds here is the immuneACCESS table cut down to in-frame rearrangements. Part of the clones is not present; checked against another copy, under half of the missing clones reflect an unresolved V gene, and the others are unexplained. The sample table holds roughly 230,000 clones, of which more than 65% were seen once. The ten biggest clones cover 3.6% of the sample. The sequencing sample was made of peripheral blood. These receptors came from an elderly woman with acute or convalescent COVID-19.

The chain couples TRBV5-1 to TRBJ2-3; 11 bases fit TRBD2. J was trimmed by 2 bases and V by 2 bases; bases with no gene match: 4. Germline V gene sequence: CDR1 SGHRS, CDR2 YFSETQ. This CDR3 is 16 amino acids long. CDR3 DNA sequence: TGCGCCAGCAGCTTTACTAGCGGGGGCTTCACAGATACGCAGTATTTT. Amino acid sequence: CASSFTSGGFTDTQYF.

V gene TRBV19 combines with J gene TRBJ2-3; D unclear. This CDR3 has 13 amino acids. CDR1 and CDR2 (germline): LNHDA, SQIVND (reference sequence). Trimming left V 5 bases short and J 5 bases short, with 11 bases between. CDR3 sequence reads: CASSLRDIDTQYF. DNA of the CDR3: TGTGCCAGTAGTCTCAGAGACATAGATACGCAGTATTTT. Full variable domain (missing parts from reference TRBV19 and TRBJ2-3): DGGITQSPKYLFRKEGQNVTLSCEQNLNHDAMYWYRQDPGQGLRLIYYSQIVNDFQKGDIAEGYSVSREKKESFPLTVTSAQKNPTAFYLCASSLRDIDTQYFGPGTRLTVL.

This chain links TRBV5-1 with TRBJ2-2; TRBD2 might be the D (6 bases). Between the trimmed V and J ends, which lost 4 bases and 3 bases, there was a span of 7 bases. The CDR3 is 13 amino acids. Per the germline V gene, CDR1 is SGHRS and CDR2 is YFSETQ. The CDR3 nucleotides read TGCGCCAGCAGCCCGGGGGACACCGGGGAGCTGTTTTTT. It translates to CASSPGDTGELFF.

J is TRBJ2-2 and V is TRBV7-9, with a tentative D call TRBD1 (6 bases). From germline, CDR1 is SEHNR and CDR2 FQNEAQ (reference sequence). This CDR3 is 13 amino acids long. V was clipped by 4 bases and J by 6 bases, with 9 bases between them. CDR3: CASSWTEAGELFF. The CDR3 bases are TGTGCCAGCAGCTGGACAGAAGCCGGGGAGCTGTTTTTT.

The rearrangement joins TRBV7-3 to TRBJ1-1; a possible D gene is TRBD1 (5 bases). The CDR3 runs 14 residues. Trimming took off 5 bases at V and 2 bases at J, with 12 bases between the two ends. Germline CDR1 reads SGHTA; CDR2 reads FQGTGA. The chain's CDR3 is CASSPTEKNTEAFF. CDR3 nucleotides: TGTGCCAGCAGCCCGACAGAAAAAAACACTGAAGCTTTCTTT.

This clone was seen at least ten times. The CDR3 spells CASSLGVGQAVEAFF. DNA of the CDR3: TGCGCCAGCAGCTTGGGGGTTGGACAGGCGGTTGAAGCTTTCTTT. This chain joins TRBV5-1 and TRBJ1-1; 7 nucleotides agree with TRBD1. Germline V CDR1 and CDR2: SGHRS, YFSETQ. V lost 0 bases to trimming and J lost 7 bases; unmatched junction nucleotides: 9. The CDR3 sequence is 15 residues long. The full variable domain, in which reference TRBV5-1 and TRBJ1-1 provide the parts outside the CDR3, is KAGVTQTPRYLIKTRGQQVTLSCSPISGHRSVSWYQQTPGQGLQFLFEYFSETQRNKGNFPGRFSGRQFSNSRSEMNVSTLELGDSALYLCASSLGVGQAVEAFFGQGTRLTVV.

This clone was counted only a few times. The CDR3, as DNA: TGTGCCAGCACACGTGCAGAGAACACTGAAGCTTTCTTT. Translation: CASTRAENTEAFF. The chain joins TRBV12-3 or TRBV12-4 to TRBJ1-1; D not resolved. The CDR3 extends over 13 amino acids. V lost 7 bases and J lost 1, with 10 bases in between.

The chain couples TRBV6-5 to TRBJ1-1; TRBD1 aligns across 7 bases. This CDR3 is 14 amino acids long. V shed 6 bases, J shed 5 bases, and the junction held 9 bases outside the gene matches. CDR1 is MNHEY and CDR2 is SVGAGI in the germline V gene. For the CDR3, the DNA is TGTGCCAGCAGCCTTGAGGGGGCCATAACTGAAGCTTTCTTT. Residues: CASSLEGAITEAFF.

The rearrangement uses TRBV6-1 and TRBJ1-2; no definite D call. CDR3 size: 15 residues. The V end was cut by 5 bases, the J end by 3 bases, with 16 bases between. Looked up from germline, CDR1 is MNHNS and CDR2 is SASEGT. The CDR3 sequence: CASSFPGSGDYGYTF. Written as DNA, the CDR3 is TGTGCCAGCAGTTTTCCCGGCTCCGGGGACTATGGCTACACCTTC.

The J gene is TRBJ1-2, the V gene TRBV5-1; possible D gene TRBD1, 6 bases. The V and J ends lost 1 base and 4 bases respectively, with 11 bases between them. This CDR3 region has 14 residues. Per the germline V gene, CDR1 is SGHRS and CDR2 is YFSETQ. CDR3 DNA sequence: TGCGCCAGCAGCTTGCAGGACAGCAGCTATGGCTACACCTTC. Its protein product is CASSLQDSSYGYTF. The full variable domain, in which reference TRBV5-1 and TRBJ1-2 provide the parts outside the CDR3, is KAGVTQTPRYLIKTRGQQVTLSCSPISGHRSVSWYQQTPGQGLQFLFEYFSETQRNKGNFPGRFSGRQFSNSRSEMNVSTLELGDSALYLCASSLQDSSYGYTFGSGTRLTVV.

The CDR3 spells CASSYSRGGARDTQYF. The CDR3 bases are TGTGCCAGCAGTTACTCTCGCGGGGGGGCTAGAGATACGCAGTATTTT. The gene calls are TRBV6-5 and TRBJ2-3; 9 bases map to TRBD2. The CDR3 is made up of 16 amino acids. After removal of 0 bases from V and 5 bases from J, the junction contained 6 bases not matched to a gene. The germline V gene encodes CDR1 MNHEY and CDR2 SVGAGI.

V and J are TRBV19 and TRBJ1-2; 7 bases fit TRBD1. The CDR3 has 15 residues. V was pared by 3 bases and J by 10 bases, with 14 bases of the junction left unmatched. The germline CDR1 and CDR2 sequences are LNHDA and SQIVND (reference sequence). CDR3 DNA sequence: TGTGCCAGTAGTATTAATCCGACAGGGTTGGGGGACTACACCTTC. Residues: CASSINPTGLGDYTF.

The chain recombines TRBV29-1 with TRBJ2-3; 10 positions agree with TRBD2. From germline, CDR1 is SQVTM and CDR2 ANQGSEA. V lost 5 bases, J lost 0 bases, and 11 bases stayed unmatched. The CDR3 length is 17 residues. CDR3 region: CSVKPLAGKLSTDTQYF. The CDR3 nucleotides read TGCAGCGTTAAGCCACTAGCGGGGAAGCTTAGCACAGATACGCAGTATTTT.

The chain links TRBV5-1 to TRBJ1-4; D may be TRBD1 (6 bases). Trimming cost V 5 bases and J 0 bases, with 14 bases left between them. There are 16 residues in the CDR3. The V gene's germline CDR1 is SGHRS and CDR2 YFSETQ. The CDR3 sequence: CASRPLTGATNEKLFF. The DNA of the CDR3 is TGCGCCAGCAGGCCATTGACAGGTGCAACTAATGAAAAACTGTTTTTT.

The rearrangement links TRBV12-3 or TRBV12-4 to TRBJ2-5; D remains ambiguous. V dropped 4 bases and J dropped 2 bases, with 8 bases sitting between them. This CDR3 region has 13 residues. The CDR3 loop reads CASSWSQQETQYF. CDR3 nucleotide sequence: TGTGCCAGCAGTTGGTCCCAGCAAGAGACCCAGTACTTC.

This chain uses TRBV19 with TRBJ1-5; TRBD1 is a possible D gene (6 bases). Germline CDR1 reads LNHDA; CDR2 reads SQIVND (reference sequence). This CDR3 region has 17 residues. V was clipped by 3 bases and J by 2 bases, with 17 bases between them. The CDR3 region is CASSMRGQGNRNQPQHF. As DNA, the CDR3 is TGTGCCAGTAGTATGAGGGGACAAGGGAATCGCAATCAGCCCCAGCATTTT.

The genes are TRBV29-1 and TRBJ1-2, with D maybe TRBD1 (6 bases). This CDR3 region has 12 residues. In germline, CDR1 is SQVTM, CDR2 ANQGSEA. Between the trimmed V and J ends, which lost 4 bases and 1 base, there was a span of 7 bases. The CDR3 sequence: CSVVDSNYGYTF. CDR3 nucleotides: TGCAGCGTTGTGGACAGTAACTATGGCTACACCTTC.

A few counts support this clone. The rearrangement joins TRBV27 to TRBJ2-7; D call uncertain. This CDR3 region has 13 residues. CDR1 is MNHEY, CDR2 SMNVEV, per germline (reference sequence). Trimming removed 4 bases at V and 6 bases at J, with 13 bases between. The CDR3 nucleotides read TGTGCCAGCAGTTGGAACTCCCCGGGCGAGCAGTACTTC. Residues: CASSWNSPGEQYF.

The chain is built from TRBV9 and TRBJ1-1; 10 bases line up with TRBD1. There are 17 residues in the CDR3. Per the germline V gene, CDR1 is SGDLS and CDR2 is YYNGEE. After removal of 5 bases from V and 4 bases from J, the junction contained 14 bases not matched to a gene. The CDR3 is CASSGDRGNWRGTEAFF. The CDR3 DNA reads TGTGCCAGCAGTGGGGACAGGGGAAACTGGAGAGGCACTGAAGCTTTCTTT.

The chain couples TRBV19 to TRBJ2-7; 11 bases map to TRBD1. Germline V lookup: CDR1 LNHDA, CDR2 SQIVND (reference sequence). V was clipped by 9 bases and J by 2 bases; unmatched bases: 3. The CDR3 length is 13 residues. CDR3 in amino acids: CASSDRGPYEQYF. In DNA form, the CDR3 reads TGTGCCAGCTCGGACAGGGGGCCCTACGAGCAGTACTTC.

The chain joins TRBV5-4 to TRBJ2-1; 7 nucleotides align to TRBD1. Trimming took 2 bases from V and 12 from J; bases not matched to a gene: 8. Germline V lookup: CDR1 SGHNT, CDR2 YYREEE (reference sequence). The CDR3 loop spans 13 amino acids. CDR3 residues: CASSFDIRDRQFF. DNA of the CDR3: TGTGCCAGCAGCTTCGACATCCGGGACAGGCAGTTCTTC.

The chain employs TRBV18 and TRBJ1-4; tentatively, D is TRBD1 (5 bases). Germline CDR1 and CDR2: KGHSH and LQKENI. This CDR3 has 14 amino acids. Between the trimmed V and J ends, which lost 2 bases and 7 bases, there was a span of 11 bases. Written as DNA, the CDR3 is TGTGCCAGCTCACCAAGACAGACGCTTGAAAAACTGTTTTTT. Protein sequence: CASSPRQTLEKLFF.

The V and J genes are TRBV3-1 (or the pseudogene TRBV3-2) and TRBJ2-3; TRBD2 matches 13 bases. Germline V gives CDR1 LGHDT, CDR2 YNNKEL (reference sequence). The V gene end was trimmed by 4 bases and the J gene end by 0 bases; junction bases not matched to a gene: 13. The CDR3 sequence is 20 residues long. This CDR3 reads CASSPGTSGVGPTSTDTQYF. In nucleotides, the CDR3 is TGTGCCAGCAGCCCTGGGACTAGCGGGGTAGGGCCTACTAGCACAGATACGCAGTATTTT.

The V call is TRBV10-3, the J call TRBJ1-1; 7 bases align to TRBD1. The CDR3 is 18 residues long. After removal of 5 bases from V and 3 bases from J, the junction contained 18 bases not matched to a gene. Germline values: CDR1 ENHRY, CDR2 SYGVKD. The DNA of the CDR3 is TGTGCCATCAGTCGACAGGGAAGTATAGAAGGAATATACACTGAAGCTTTCTTT. This codes for CAISRQGSIEGIYTEAFF.

The rearrangement uses TRBV12-3 or TRBV12-4 and TRBJ1-1; no clear D. The ends were cut back, 5 bases at V and 8 bases at J, with 9 bases in the middle. The CDR3 consists of 11 residues. The CDR3 here is CASSGYGEAFF. The CDR3 coding sequence is TGTGCCAGCAGTGGGTACGGGGAAGCTTTCTTT.

Only one count was recorded for this clone. The V gene is TRBV5-1, the J gene TRBJ2-3, with 7 bases identical to TRBD1. The V and J ends lost 4 bases and 4 bases, in that order; junction bases with no gene match: 6. The length of the CDR3 is 14 residues. From germline, CDR1 is SGHRS and CDR2 YFSETQ. The CDR3 spells CASSLGQPPDTQYF. In DNA form, the CDR3 reads TGCGCCAGCAGCCTGGGACAGCCCCCAGATACGCAGTATTTT.

This chain links TRBV18 with TRBJ2-2; TRBD1 matches 7 bases. The CDR3 consists of 15 residues. The V gene's germline CDR1 is KGHSH and CDR2 LQKENI. J was trimmed by 3 bases and V by 6 bases; bases with no gene match: 7. CDR3: CASSFGTDYTGELFF. CDR3 nucleotides: TGTGCCAGCTCCTTTGGGACAGATTACACCGGGGAGCTGTTTTTT.

This chain links TRBV2 with TRBJ2-7; TRBD2 might be the D (6 bases). CDR3 length: 14 residues. V was shortened by 4 bases and J by 0 bases, with 10 bases between the two germline ends. In germline, CDR1 is SNHLY, CDR2 FYNNEI. For the CDR3, the DNA is TGTGCCAGCAGTGCCGGGACTGACTCCTACGAGCAGTACTTC. Its protein is CASSAGTDSYEQYF. Using reference TRBV2 and TRBJ2-7 for the parts outside the CDR3, the full variable domain is EPEVTQTPSHQVTQMGQEVILRCVPISNHLYFYWYRQILGQKVEFLVSFYNNEISEKSEIFDDQFSVERPDGSNFTLKIRSTKLEDSAMYFCASSAGTDSYEQYFGPGTRLTVT.

The V and J genes are TRBV7-2 and TRBJ1-1; weak D call: TRBD1 (5 bases). The V end was cut by 3 bases, the J end by 8 bases, with 16 bases between. Germline V gives CDR1 SGHTA, CDR2 FQGNSA. The CDR3 is made up of 14 amino acids. The CDR3 sequence: CASSFDSEPDEAFF. CDR3 DNA: TGTGCCAGCAGCTTCGACAGTGAACCCGACGAAGCTTTCTTT. Using reference TRBV7-2 and TRBJ1-1 for the parts outside the CDR3, the full variable domain is GAGVSQSPSNKVTEKGKDVELRCDPISGHTALYWYRQSLGQGLEFLIYFQGNSAPDKSGLPSDRFSAERTGGSVSTLTIQRTQQEDSAVYLCASSFDSEPDEAFFGQGTRLTVV.

The rearrangement joins TRBV5-1 to TRBJ2-3, with a possible D match to TRBD2 (6 bases). Germline CDR1 is SGHRS and CDR2 is YFSETQ. V was cut by 4 bases and J by 4 bases, with 7 bases left in between. The CDR3 covers 12 residues. The CDR3 region is CASSPGADTQYF. The CDR3 bases are TGCGCCAGCAGCCCGGGGGCAGATACGCAGTATTTT.

This chain links TRBV5-4 with TRBJ2-7, with a possible D match to TRBD2 (6 bases). V lost 0 bases and J lost 0, with 10 bases in between. The CDR3 is 15 amino acids. CDR1 SGHNT and CDR2 YYREEE come from the germline V gene (reference sequence). The CDR3 DNA reads as TGTGCCAGCAGCTTGGTCGGGGGTCCCTCCTACGAGCAGTACTTC. Protein product: CASSLVGGPSYEQYF.

V gene TRBV5-5 combines with J gene TRBJ2-7, with D perhaps matching TRBD1 (5 bases). CDR1 SGHKS and CDR2 YYEKEE come from the germline V gene (reference sequence). Trimming removed 0 bases from V and 7 bases from J, with 20 bases in between. The CDR3 totals 16 residues. The CDR3 is CASSLVGAGPLREQYF. The CDR3 nucleotides read TGTGCCAGCAGCTTGGTAGGGGCAGGACCGCTAAGGGAGCAGTACTTC.